This T cell receptor beta chain was captured by sequencing in a study of T cell repertoires in cytomegalovirus infection. Study information: Recently identified HLA-C-restricted CMV epitopes and well-studied HLA-B-restricted CMV epitopes were used by the study. Matching HLA type and CMV infection were both indicated by public TCR beta signatures. Whole-study findings and limits: Identification of carriers of CMV plus the relevant HLA was performed using cumulative public TCR beta family frequency. Clonotypes of TCR beta that were HLA-C-restricted and CMV-specific dominated the ex vivo response.

The V and J ends lost 1 base and 0 bases, in that order; junction bases with no gene match: 5. Germline CDR1 and CDR2: SGHTA and FQGNSA. The CDR3 has 18 amino acids. This clonotype was found many times. Its antigen is undetermined. TCRdb used MiXCR to reprocess the reads, holding one entry per CDR3 protein. The sample consists of approximately 990,000 distinct CDR3 sequences, approximately 33% of them appearing once. The gene calls are TRBV7-2 and TRBJ2-1, with 11 bases lining up with TRBD2. The sequenced sample was cultured CD8+ T cells from PBMCs, obtained from culture after CMV antigen stimulation. The clonotype was recovered from a human donor in good health (CMV status not recorded). Some clones in this sample may be carry-over from other donors' samples. CDR3: CASSLGTSGWSSYNEQFF. The CDR3 coding sequence is TGTGCCAGCAGCTTAGGGACTAGCGGGTGGAGCTCCTACAATGAGCAGTTCTTC.